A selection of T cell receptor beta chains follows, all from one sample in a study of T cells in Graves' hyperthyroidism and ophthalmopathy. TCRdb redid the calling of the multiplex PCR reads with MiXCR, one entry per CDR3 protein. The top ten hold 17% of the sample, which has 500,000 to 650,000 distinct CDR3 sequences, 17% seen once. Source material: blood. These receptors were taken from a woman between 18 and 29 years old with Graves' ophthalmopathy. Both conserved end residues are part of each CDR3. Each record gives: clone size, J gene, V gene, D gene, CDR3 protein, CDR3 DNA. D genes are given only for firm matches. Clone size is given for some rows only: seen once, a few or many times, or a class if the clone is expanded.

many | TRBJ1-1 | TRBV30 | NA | CAWSGRSGTEAFF | TGTGCCTGGAGTGGACGGTCCGGGACTGAAGCTTTCTTT
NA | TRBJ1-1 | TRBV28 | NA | CASTQWVMNTEAFF | TGTGCCAGCACCCAGTGGGTCATGAACACTGAAGCTTTCTTT
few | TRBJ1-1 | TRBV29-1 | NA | CSVAHRNTEAFF | TGCAGCGTTGCACATAGGAACACTGAAGCTTTCTTT
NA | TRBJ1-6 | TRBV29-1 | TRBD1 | CSVERQGGNSPLHF | TGCAGCGTTGAGAGACAGGGCGGTAATTCACCCCTCCACTTT
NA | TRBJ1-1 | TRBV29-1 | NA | CSAGRSNTEAFF | TGCAGCGCTGGACGCAGTAACACTGAAGCTTTCTTT
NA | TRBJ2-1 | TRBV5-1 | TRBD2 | CASSLGVAGGRSSYNEQFF | TGCGCCAGCAGCTTGGGGGTAGCGGGAGGCCGGAGCTCCTACAATGAGCAGTTCTTC
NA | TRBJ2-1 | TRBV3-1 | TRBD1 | CASSQIPWTGEDEQFF | TGTGCCAGCAGCCAAATTCCCTGGACAGGGGAGGATGAGCAGTTCTTC
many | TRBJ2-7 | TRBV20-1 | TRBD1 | CSARQGAGEQYF | TGCAGTGCTAGACAGGGGGCTGGCGAGCAGTACTTC
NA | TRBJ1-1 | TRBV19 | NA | CASHPQTVMNTEAFF | TGTGCCAGTCACCCTCAGACAGTCATGAACACTGAAGCTTTCTTT
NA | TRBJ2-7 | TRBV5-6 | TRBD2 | CASSPGRLGPLEQYF | TGTGCCAGCAGCCCCGGGAGGCTAGGACCTCTTGAGCAGTACTTC
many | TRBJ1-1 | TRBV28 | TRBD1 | CASSPGQGALTEAFF | TGTGCCAGCAGTCCCGGACAGGGGGCGCTTACTGAAGCTTTCTTT
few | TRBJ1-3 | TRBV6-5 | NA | CASSYSTGANTIYF | TGTGCCAGCAGTTACTCGACGGGGGCAAACACCATATATTTT
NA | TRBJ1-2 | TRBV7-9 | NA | CASSSSVGVNYGYTF | TGTGCCAGCAGCTCATCAGTCGGGGTTAACTATGGCTACACCTTC
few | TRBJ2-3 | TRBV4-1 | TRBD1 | CASSQEGTASPDTQYF | TGCGCCAGCAGCCAAGAAGGGACAGCATCCCCGGATACGCAGTATTTT
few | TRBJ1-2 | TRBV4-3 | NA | CASSGKSGLTKAGYTF | TGCGCCAGCAGTGGCAAGTCTGGCTTAACAAAAGCTGGCTACACCTTC
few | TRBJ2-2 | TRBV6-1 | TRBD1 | CASNDRGKTGELFF | TGTGCCAGCAACGACAGGGGAAAGACCGGGGAGCTGTTTTTT
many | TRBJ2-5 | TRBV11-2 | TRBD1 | CASSLWEQGKGETQYF | TGTGCCAGCAGCTTATGGGAACAGGGGAAGGGAGAGACCCAGTACTTC
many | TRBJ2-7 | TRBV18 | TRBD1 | CASSPWGQASPSYEQYF | TGTGCCAGCTCACCCTGGGGACAGGCCTCACCCTCCTACGAGCAGTACTTC
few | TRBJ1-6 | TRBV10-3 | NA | CAIGGADNSPLHF | TGTGCCATCGGGGGCGCGGATAATTCACCCCTCCACTTT
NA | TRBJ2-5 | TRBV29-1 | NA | CSVEGGTQTVQETQYF | TGCAGCGTGGAGGGGGGAACGCAGACCGTCCAAGAGACCCAGTACTTC
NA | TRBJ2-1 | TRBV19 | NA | CASSMQGRNEQFF | TGTGCCAGTAGTATGCAGGGGAGGAATGAGCAGTTCTTC
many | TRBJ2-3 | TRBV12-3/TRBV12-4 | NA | CASSFTPSTDTQYF | TGTGCCAGCAGTTTTACCCCGAGCACAGATACGCAGTATTTT
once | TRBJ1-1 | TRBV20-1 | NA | CSAAQGGTEAFF | TGCAGTGCGGCACAGGGAGGCACTGAAGCTTTCTTT
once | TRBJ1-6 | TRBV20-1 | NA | CSALAPSSYNSPLHF | TGCAGTGCTCTGGCACCGAGCTCCTATAATTCACCCCTCCACTTT